This T cell receptor (beta chain) is drawn from a study of CD8 T cells in Susac syndrome. Study-level points and caveats: As acknowledged by the study, its TCR sequencing and HLA analysis included a relatively small number of individuals.

The count of this clonotype is one. What it binds is unknown. With random hexamers, 0.5 to 1 ug RNA was reverse transcribed. TCRdb passed the immunoSEQ multiplex PCR reads through MiXCR, listing each CDR3 protein once. The sample shows about 280,000 distinct CDR3 sequences, more than 75% of them seen only once. V lost 2 bases to trimming and J lost 4 bases, with 12 bases between them. Germline-derived CDR1 and CDR2 are SGDLS and YYNGEE. CDR3 length: 15 amino acids. The chain joins TRBV9 to TRBJ2-2, with unresolved D. The source material was CD8+ T cells from PBMCs. The receptor was isolated from a human donor with multiple sclerosis. The DNA for the CDR3 is TGTGCCAGCAGCGTGTCGCGGAACCCCACCGGGGAGCTGTTTTTT. Protein: CASSVSRNPTGELFF.